The TCR beta chain under discussion was sequenced for a study of somatic mutations in cytotoxic T cells in rheumatoid arthritis. Regarding the study as a whole: The slight TRBV07 underrepresentation in rheumatoid arthritis patients received no adjustment for multiple comparisons. Some patients, about an eighth of the roughly 60, had a largest CD8+ clone that exceeded 20% of CD8+ cells.

Sequencing was performed with immunoSEQ multiplex PCR; in TCRdb, only in-frame clones are kept and a portion is missing. Among 7,000 to 9,000 clones listed, 60% were seen once. This clone is labeled as large. Antigen specificity is unknown. This CDR3 has 13 residues. The V end lost 4 bases, the J end lost 5 bases, and 9 bases lay between the germline ends. CDR1 is ENHRY and CDR2 is SYGVKD in the germline V gene. Sequenced input: CD8+ T cells sorted from blood. The receptor comes from a middle-aged woman in good health. This chain uses TRBV10-3 with TRBJ1-5; the D is unclear. As DNA, the CDR3 is TGTGCCATCAGTGTCGTTGGGGATCAGCCCCAGCATTTT. Amino acids: CAISVVGDQPQHF.